The next 13 T cell receptor beta chains were all read from a single sample in a study of blood T cell repertoires in COVID-19. Libraries were prepared by immunoSEQ multiplex PCR; TCRdb keeps only in-frame clonotypes and omits some of them. The repertoire consists of roughly 54,000 clones, with under 90% occurring once and the leading ten covering around 2.7%. The sequencing input was peripheral blood. These receptors originate from a man aged 50 to 60 with acute or convalescent COVID-19.

This clone was counted between two and nine times. This chain connects TRBV24-1 to TRBJ2-7; 8 positions agree with TRBD2. This CDR3 region has 15 residues. Germline V gives CDR1 KGHDR, CDR2 SFDVKD. Losses at the gene ends were 4 bases for V and 3 bases for J; bases not matched to a gene: 7. The CDR3 nucleotides are TGTGCCACCAGTGAACATCGGCTAGCGGGCTACGAGCAGTACTTC. This encodes CATSEHRLAGYEQYF.

The rearrangement joins TRBV9 to TRBJ1-6, with 8 bases fitting TRBD1. CDR1 and CDR2 (germline): SGDLS, YYNGEE. The CDR3 is 14 amino acids. V shed 3 bases, J shed 9 bases, and the junction held 5 bases outside the gene matches. The CDR3 reads CASSARTGFSPLHF. In nucleotides, the CDR3 is TGTGCCAGCAGCGCCCGGACAGGGTTTTCACCCCTCCACTTT.

There are a few counts of this clone. The chain combines TRBV7-2 with TRBJ2-7, with 8 bases fitting TRBD1. V lost 7 bases, J lost 2 bases, and 7 bases stayed unmatched. The germline gives CDR1 SGHTA, CDR2 FQGNSA. The CDR3 loop spans 14 amino acids. The CDR3 loop is CASTVGTGPYEQYF. For the CDR3, the DNA is TGTGCCAGCACCGTAGGGACAGGACCCTACGAGCAGTACTTC. The complete variable domain, with remaining parts taken from reference TRBV7-2 and TRBJ2-7, reads GAGVSQSPSNKVTEKGKDVELRCDPISGHTALYWYRQSLGQGLEFLIYFQGNSAPDKSGLPSDRFSAERTGGSVSTLTIQRTQQEDSAVYLCASTVGTGPYEQYFGPGTRLTVT.

This clone was counted between two and nine times. This chain links TRBV9 with TRBJ2-5; 8 bases agree with TRBD2. The CDR3 has 15 amino acids. The germline V gene has CDR1 SGDLS and CDR2 YYNGEE. With 2 bases clipped from V and 1 base from J, the junction kept 4 bases outside the gene matches. The CDR3 here is CASSVTGRVQETQYF. CDR3 in DNA: TGTGCCAGCAGCGTGACCGGGAGGGTCCAAGAGACCCAGTACTTC. Complete variable domain (other parts from reference TRBV9 and TRBJ2-5): DSGVTQTPKHLITATGQRVTLRCSPRSGDLSVYWYQQSLDQGLQFLIQYYNGEERAKGNILERFSAQQFPDLHSELNLSSLELGDSALYFCASSVTGRVQETQYFGPGTRLLVL.

The J gene is TRBJ2-2, the V gene TRBV4-2; 13 positions agree with TRBD2. This CDR3 has 18 residues. V gave up 4 bases and J gave up 4 bases; unmatched junction bases: 9. CDR1 is LGHNA and CDR2 is YNFKEQ in the germline V gene. CDR3 sequence reads: CASSPRTSGGPSTGELFF. The CDR3 DNA is TGTGCCAGCAGCCCTCGGACTAGCGGGGGCCCCAGCACCGGGGAGCTGTTTTTT.

The rearrangement uses TRBV2 and TRBJ2-7; TRBD1 matches 9 bases. V shed 10 bases, J shed 3 bases, and the junction held 7 bases outside the gene matches. CDR3 length: 13 residues. Germline assignment: CDR1 SNHLY and CDR2 FYNNEI. Here the CDR3 DNA reads TGTGCCAAGGCCAGGACAGGGGTCTACGAGCAGTACTTC. Translated, it gives CAKARTGVYEQYF.

This clone was observed once. The V and J genes are TRBV7-2 and TRBJ1-2, with unresolved D. Trimming took 0 bases from V and 2 from J, leaving 10 bases between them. CDR1 is SGHTA and CDR2 is FQGNSA in the germline V gene. The CDR3 is made up of 15 amino acids. The CDR3 sequence is CASSLAGRLNYGYTF. In nucleotides, the CDR3 is TGTGCCAGCAGCTTAGCGGGCCGGCTAAACTATGGCTACACCTTC.

The J gene is TRBJ2-3, the V gene TRBV5-1; 13 nucleotides line up with TRBD2. With V trimmed by 2 bases and J by 4 bases, 4 bases remained unmatched. The CDR3 has 16 residues. The germline CDR1 and CDR2 sequences are SGHRS and YFSETQ. The CDR3 DNA reads TGCGCCAGCAGCTTAAAGACTAGCGGGAGGCCAGATACGCAGTATTTT. It is translated as CASSLKTSGRPDTQYF.

V is TRBV5-1 and J is TRBJ1-6; D is perhaps TRBD1 (5 bases). V lost 0 bases to trimming and J lost 5 bases, with 12 bases between them. Per germline, CDR1 SGHRS and CDR2 YFSETQ. The CDR3 spans 16 residues. The CDR3 protein is CASSLAVGVNNSPLHF. CDR3 nucleotide sequence: TGCGCCAGCAGCTTGGCCGTAGGGGTTAATAATTCACCCCTCCACTTT. The whole variable domain, remainder taken from reference TRBV5-1 and TRBJ1-6, is KAGVTQTPRYLIKTRGQQVTLSCSPISGHRSVSWYQQTPGQGLQFLFEYFSETQRNKGNFPGRFSGRQFSNSRSEMNVSTLELGDSALYLCASSLAVGVNNSPLHFGNGTRLTVT.

The CDR3 protein is CASSLLNRDRENEQFF. CDR3 DNA: TGTGCCAGCAGCTTATTAAACCGGGACAGGGAAAATGAGCAGTTCTTC. This chain uses TRBV7-6 with TRBJ2-1, with 9 nucleotides matching TRBD1. This CDR3 is 16 amino acids long. CDR1 SGHVS and CDR2 FNYEAQ come from the germline V gene. Trimming took 2 bases from V and 7 from J; bases not matched to a gene: 9.

This chain links TRBV23-1 with TRBJ2-2, with a tentative D call TRBD1 (5 bases). TRBV23-1 is sorted into the ORF group, with uncertain function. There are 14 residues in the CDR3. V was trimmed by 2 bases and J by 5 bases, leaving 9 bases between them. CDR3 DNA sequence: TGCGCCAGCAGTCAACCCCCAGGGACCGGGGAGCTGTTTTTT. Translation: CASSQPPGTGELFF.

This rearrangement joins TRBV2 to TRBJ1-5; 10 bases match TRBD1. V dropped 6 bases and J dropped 2; count of bases not matched to a gene: 10. Germline lookup yields CDR1 SNHLY and CDR2 FYNNEI. The CDR3 covers 17 residues. The CDR3 DNA sequence: TGTGCCAGCAGGGAACGGGACAGGGGCATCGGCAATCAGCCCCAGCATTTT. Its protein is CASRERDRGIGNQPQHF.

The V and J genes are TRBV7-9 and TRBJ1-5; D call uncertain. Per germline, CDR1 SEHNR and CDR2 FQNEAQ (reference sequence). The CDR3 has 13 amino acids. Trimming cost V 1 base and J 6 bases, with 7 bases left between them. CDR3 sequence: CASSLGRGQPQHF. CDR3 DNA: TGTGCCAGCAGCTTAGGCAGAGGTCAGCCCCAGCATTTT.